These 21 T cell receptor beta chains were all obtained from the same sample, sequenced in a study of cytomegalovirus exposure and HLA in healthy donors. Vbeta (60) and Jbeta (13) primers were used in the PCR. Produced via immunoSEQ multiplex PCR; TCRdb's table is partial and in-frame only. The sample lists roughly 77,000 clones, approximately 79% occurring once. The sample was PBMCs. Receptor source: a woman aged 40 to 50 in good health and CMV-seropositive.

The chain couples TRBV21-1 to TRBJ2-7; TRBD1, the table's D call, was not compared with the DNA. TRBV21-1 is termed a pseudogene. This CDR3 region has 14 residues. This CDR3 reads CASSLPGTEYEQYF. The CDR3 bases are TGTGCCAGCAGTCTCCCCGGGACAGAGTACGAGCAGTACTTC.

The chain is built from TRBV29-1 and TRBJ1-6; TRBD1 aligns across 8 bases. CDR3 length equals 13 residues. Trimming cost V 6 bases and J 6 bases; bases outside gene matches: 4. Germline V lookup: CDR1 SQVTM, CDR2 ANQGSEA. The CDR3 DNA reads as TGCAGCGTGTGGACAGGGAGTAATTCACCCCTCCACTTT. This codes for CSVWTGSNSPLHF.

The gene calls are TRBV2 and TRBJ2-3, with TRBD2 matching over 10 bases. Losses at the gene ends were 3 bases for V and 6 bases for J; bases not matched to a gene: 6. The CDR3 sequence is 15 residues long. Germline CDR1 reads SNHLY; CDR2 reads FYNNEI. CDR3 protein: CASSEWSGGVDTQYF. The CDR3 DNA is TGTGCCAGCAGTGAGTGGAGCGGGGGGGTTGATACGCAGTATTTT. The entire variable domain, with the rest obtained from reference TRBV2 and TRBJ2-3, is as follows: EPEVTQTPSHQVTQMGQEVILRCVPISNHLYFYWYRQILGQKVEFLVSFYNNEISEKSEIFDDQFSVERPDGSNFTLKIRSTKLEDSAMYFCASSEWSGGVDTQYFGPGTRLTVL.

This chain joins TRBV6-6 and TRBJ2-5; TRBD2 aligns across 10 bases. J was trimmed by 5 bases and V by 6 bases; bases with no gene match: 0. This CDR3 is built from 12 residues. The germline V gene encodes CDR1 MNHNY and CDR2 SVGAGI (reference sequence). The CDR3 region is CASRTSGETQYF. The CDR3 DNA is TGTGCCAGCAGGACTAGCGGGGAGACCCAGTACTTC.

V usage is TRBV27 and J usage is TRBJ1-5; 8 bases line up with TRBD1. Germline lookup yields CDR1 MNHEY and CDR2 SMNVEV (reference sequence). The CDR3 loop spans 15 amino acids. With 5 bases clipped from V and 4 bases from J, the junction kept 7 bases outside the gene matches. The CDR3 spells CASSSGQGRNQPQHF. The CDR3 DNA reads TGTGCCAGCAGTAGCGGACAGGGCCGGAATCAGCCCCAGCATTTT.

The chain carries TRBV7-8 and TRBJ2-2; 9 bases align to TRBD2. The CDR3 consists of 19 residues. Germline assignment: CDR1 SGHVS and CDR2 FQNEAQ. J gave up 4 bases and V 1 base, and 13 bases lay outside the gene matches. Here the CDR3 DNA reads TGTGCCAGCAGCTTAGTGGTCGGTGCGCGGGGGGGCCCCACCGGGGAGCTGTTTTTT. Protein sequence: CASSLVVGARGGPTGELFF.

The chain combines TRBV28 with TRBJ1-3; the D gene is possibly TRBD1 (6 bases). CDR3 length: 18 amino acids. The germline V and J ends were trimmed by 5 bases and 0 bases, with 20 bases remaining between them. Germline CDR1 is MDHEN and CDR2 is SYDVKM. CDR3 amino acids: CASSPPRPRGGSGNTIYF. CDR3 nucleotides: TGTGCCAGCAGTCCCCCCCGGCCCCGAGGGGGCTCTGGAAACACCATATATTTT.

This clone was observed a few times. This chain links TRBV19 with TRBJ2-1; no definite D call. The CDR3 sequence is 15 residues long. Between the trimmed V and J ends, which lost 4 bases and 0 bases, there was a span of 10 bases. Germline CDR1 is LNHDA and CDR2 is SQIVND (reference sequence). CDR3 sequence reads: CASSSHPSSYNEQFF. Written as DNA, the CDR3 is TGTGCCAGTAGTAGCCACCCGAGCTCCTACAATGAGCAGTTCTTC.

This rearrangement joins TRBV5-6 to TRBJ1-3; 7 bases are a match to TRBD1. The CDR3 is 16 residues long. CDR1 is SGHDT and CDR2 is YYEEEE in the germline V gene. Trimming took 0 bases from V and 3 from J; bases not matched to a gene: 6. The CDR3 loop is CASSLDRGIVGNTIYF. As DNA, the CDR3 is TGTGCCAGCAGCTTGGACAGGGGCATCGTTGGAAACACCATATATTTT.

This clone was recorded a few times. The J gene is TRBJ2-7, the V gene TRBV29-1, with D perhaps matching TRBD1 (6 bases). This CDR3 region has 12 residues. Trimming shortened V by 5 bases and J by 5 bases, and 13 bases separated the two germline ends. Germline V gene sequence: CDR1 SQVTM, CDR2 ANQGSEA. The CDR3 sequence: CSVRQGTDEQYF. Written as DNA, the CDR3 is TGCAGCGTTCGGCAGGGGACCGACGAGCAGTACTTC.

The chain links TRBV5-1 to TRBJ1-2, with 8 bases fitting TRBD1. Per the germline V gene, CDR1 is SGHRS and CDR2 is YFSETQ. The V segment lost 4 bases and the J segment 4 bases; nucleotides outside the gene matches: 6. The CDR3 runs to 14 residues. The CDR3 region is CASSEPDRGYGYTF. CDR3 nucleotide sequence: TGCGCCAGCAGCGAACCCGACAGGGGCTATGGCTACACCTTC.

The V call is TRBV30, the J call TRBJ2-1; D is perhaps TRBD2 (5 bases). This CDR3 contains 14 residues. Between the trimmed V and J ends, which lost 4 bases and 0 bases, there was a span of 10 bases. Per the germline V gene, CDR1 is GTSNPN and CDR2 is SVGIG (reference sequence). This chain's CDR3 is CAWTEAVSYNEQFF. Here the CDR3 DNA reads TGTGCCTGGACGGAGGCGGTCTCCTACAATGAGCAGTTCTTC.

This rearrangement joins TRBV4-2 to TRBJ2-5; no clear D. The germline gives CDR1 LGHNA, CDR2 YNFKEQ. V lost 7 bases and J lost 1, with 4 bases in between. The CDR3 contains 11 residues. The CDR3, as DNA: TGTGCCAGCAACTTCCAAGAGACCCAGTACTTC. Its protein is CASNFQETQYF.

The J gene is TRBJ1-2, the V gene TRBV5-4; 9 bases agree with TRBD1. V lost 2 bases and J lost 5; bases outside the gene matches: 7. Germline assignment: CDR1 SGHNT and CDR2 YYREEE (reference sequence). There are 15 residues in the CDR3. Here the CDR3 DNA reads TGTGCCAGCAGCTTAAATACCGGACAGGGGTATGGCTACACCTTC. As protein: CASSLNTGQGYGYTF.

The chain combines TRBV7-2 with TRBJ1-3, with 9 bases fitting TRBD1. V lost 5 bases and J lost 2; bases outside the gene matches: 4. This CDR3 comprises 15 residues. Germline CDR1 is SGHTA and CDR2 is FQGNSA. The chain's CDR3 is CASSSWDRAGNTIYF. The CDR3 nucleotides are TGTGCCAGCAGCAGCTGGGACAGGGCTGGAAACACCATATATTTT.

The CDR3 region is CASSRTGVTTDTQYF. As DNA, the CDR3 is TGTGCCAGCAGCCGCACAGGGGTGACGACAGATACGCAGTATTTT. This chain links TRBV7-3 with TRBJ2-3; 7 positions agree with TRBD1. The V gene end was trimmed by 5 bases and the J gene end by 3 bases; junction bases not matched to a gene: 8. This CDR3 region has 15 residues. Germline-derived CDR1 and CDR2 are SGHTA and FQGTGA.

The rearrangement joins TRBV7-3 to TRBJ1-2; D remains ambiguous. The CDR3 is made up of 13 amino acids. Trimming pared 3 bases from V and 8 bases from J, leaving 13 bases between. The germline V gene encodes CDR1 SGHTA and CDR2 FQGTGA. The CDR3 protein is CASSLGGKGGYTF. For the CDR3, the DNA is TGTGCCAGCAGCTTGGGAGGGAAAGGGGGCTACACCTTC. The whole variable domain, remainder taken from reference TRBV7-3 and TRBJ1-2, is GAGVSQTPSNKVTEKGKYVELRCDPISGHTALYWYRQSLGQGPEFLIYFQGTGAADDSGLPNDRFFAVRPEGSVSTLKIQRTERGDSAVYLCASSLGGKGGYTFGSGTRLTVV.

This clone was found a few times. CDR3: CASRGTGGSYEQYF. The CDR3 nucleotides read TGTGCCAGCAGAGGGACAGGGGGCTCTTACGAGCAGTACTTC. The V and J genes are TRBV25-1 and TRBJ2-5; 12 bases agree with TRBD1. The end of the DNA aligns better with TRBJ2-7, so the J call may be wrong. The CDR3 has 14 amino acids. CDR1 and CDR2 (germline): MGHDK, SYGVNS.

The rearrangement joins TRBV7-9 to TRBJ1-2; D gene ambiguous. Germline V gene data show CDR1 as SEHNR and CDR2 as FQNEAQ (reference sequence). Trimming shortened V by 0 bases and J by 6 bases, and 11 bases separated the two germline ends. The CDR3 loop spans 14 amino acids. The CDR3 region has the DNA TGTGCCAGCAGCTTAGCTTTGTCGGGTCATGGCTACACCTTC. This translates into CASSLALSGHGYTF.

The chain employs TRBV4-1 and TRBJ2-3; possibly TRBD1 for D (5 bases). CDR3 size: 13 residues. Trimming cost V 4 bases and J 4 bases, with 9 bases left between them. Germline assignment: CDR1 MGHRA and CDR2 YSYEKL. The DNA for the CDR3 is TGCGCCAGCAGCCCCACAGGCCCAGATACGCAGTATTTT. Residues: CASSPTGPDTQYF.

This sequence joins TRBV4-1 and TRBJ1-5; no clear D gene. Germline V gene sequence: CDR1 MGHRA, CDR2 YSYEKL. CDR3 length: 16 amino acids. V lost 0 bases, J lost 4 bases, and 13 bases lay in between. This CDR3 reads CASSQDLSLENQPQHF. The CDR3 bases are TGCGCCAGCAGCCAAGATCTCTCCCTTGAGAATCAGCCCCAGCATTTT.